The clone carrying this TCR beta chain was observed a few times. These data belong to a study of T-cell reconstitution after alpha-beta-depleted transplantation in children. Unique molecular identifiers featured in how the TCRbeta library was prepared. In TCRdb, the PCR reads were re-called with MiXCR into one record per CDR3 protein. The table has more than 550,000 distinct CDR3 sequences, more than 9% seen once. The V and J ends lost 3 bases and 3 bases respectively, with 17 bases between them. Looked up from germline, CDR1 is LGHDT and CDR2 is YNNKEL (reference sequence). This CDR3 has 16 amino acids.

V usage is TRBV3-1 and J usage is TRBJ1-2, with a possible D match to TRBD1 (6 bases). This TCR came from a human donor who donated a stem cell graft to a child with acute myeloid leukemia. The specimen was PBMCs from the stem cell graft donor, collected from the stem cell graft. This CDR3 reads CASSHRLGTGYYGYTF. For the CDR3, the DNA is TGTGCCAGCAGCCACCGCTTAGGTACAGGGTACTATGGCTACACCTTC.